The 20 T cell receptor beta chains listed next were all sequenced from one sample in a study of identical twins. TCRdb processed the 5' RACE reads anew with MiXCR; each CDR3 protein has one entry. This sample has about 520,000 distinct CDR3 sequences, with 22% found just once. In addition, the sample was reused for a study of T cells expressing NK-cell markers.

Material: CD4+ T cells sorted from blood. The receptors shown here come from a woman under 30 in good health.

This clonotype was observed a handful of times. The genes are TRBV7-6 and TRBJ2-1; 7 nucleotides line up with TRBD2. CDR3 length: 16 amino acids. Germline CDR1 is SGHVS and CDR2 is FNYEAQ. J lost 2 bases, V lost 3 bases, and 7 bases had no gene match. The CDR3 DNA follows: TGTGCCAGCAGCTTTATGGGCGGGACTACCTACAATGAGCAGTTCTTC. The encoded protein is CASSFMGGTTYNEQFF. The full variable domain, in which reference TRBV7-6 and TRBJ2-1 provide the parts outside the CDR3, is GAGVSQSPRYKVTKRGQDVALRCDPISGHVSLYWYRQALGQGPEFLTYFNYEAQQDKSGLPNDRFSAERPEGSISTLTIQRTEQRDSAMYRCASSFMGGTTYNEQFFGPGTRLTVL.

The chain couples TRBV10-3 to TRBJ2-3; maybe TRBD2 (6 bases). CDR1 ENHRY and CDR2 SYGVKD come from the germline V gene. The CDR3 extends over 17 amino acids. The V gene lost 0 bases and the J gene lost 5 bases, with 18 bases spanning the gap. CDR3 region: CAISESRGRERKDTQYF. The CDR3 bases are TGTGCCATCAGTGAGTCGAGAGGACGGGAGAGGAAAGATACGCAGTATTTT.

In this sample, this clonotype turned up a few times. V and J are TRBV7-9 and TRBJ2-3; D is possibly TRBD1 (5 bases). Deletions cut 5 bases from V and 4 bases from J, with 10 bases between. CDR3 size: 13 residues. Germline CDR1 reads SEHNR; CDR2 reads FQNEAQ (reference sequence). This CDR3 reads CASSVGAADTQYF. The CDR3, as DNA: TGTGCCAGCAGCGTAGGGGCGGCAGATACGCAGTATTTT.

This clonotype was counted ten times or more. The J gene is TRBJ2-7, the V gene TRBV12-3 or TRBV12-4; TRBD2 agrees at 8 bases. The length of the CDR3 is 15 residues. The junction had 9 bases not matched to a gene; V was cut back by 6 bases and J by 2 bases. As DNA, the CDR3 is TGTGCCAGCAGCCCGACCCAGCGGGGGCCCTACGAGCAGTACTTC. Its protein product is CASSPTQRGPYEQYF.

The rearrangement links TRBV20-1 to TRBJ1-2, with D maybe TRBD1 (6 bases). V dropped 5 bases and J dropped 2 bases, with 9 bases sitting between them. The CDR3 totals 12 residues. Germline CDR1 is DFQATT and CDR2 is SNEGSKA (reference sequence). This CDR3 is CSARGTNYGYTF. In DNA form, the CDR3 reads TGCAGTGCTCGAGGGACAAACTATGGCTACACCTTC.

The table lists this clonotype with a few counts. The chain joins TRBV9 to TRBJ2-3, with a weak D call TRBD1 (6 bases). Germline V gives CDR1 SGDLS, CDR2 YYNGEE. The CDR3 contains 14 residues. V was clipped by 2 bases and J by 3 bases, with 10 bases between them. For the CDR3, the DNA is TGTGCCAGCAGCGTCAGGGGCACAACAGATACGCAGTATTTT. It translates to CASSVRGTTDTQYF.

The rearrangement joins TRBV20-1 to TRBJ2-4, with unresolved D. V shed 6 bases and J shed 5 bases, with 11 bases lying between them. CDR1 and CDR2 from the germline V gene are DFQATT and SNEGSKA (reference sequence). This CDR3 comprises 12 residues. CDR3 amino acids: CSALLGQNIQYF. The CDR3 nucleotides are TGCAGTGCCCTCTTAGGCCAAAACATTCAGTACTTC.

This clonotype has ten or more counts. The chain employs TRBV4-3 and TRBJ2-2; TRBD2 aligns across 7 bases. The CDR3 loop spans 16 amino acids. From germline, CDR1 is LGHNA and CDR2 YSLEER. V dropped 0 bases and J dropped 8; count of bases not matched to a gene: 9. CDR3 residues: CASSQDRFAGAGELFF. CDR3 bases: TGCGCCAGCAGCCAAGATCGGTTCGCGGGAGCGGGGGAGCTGTTTTTT.

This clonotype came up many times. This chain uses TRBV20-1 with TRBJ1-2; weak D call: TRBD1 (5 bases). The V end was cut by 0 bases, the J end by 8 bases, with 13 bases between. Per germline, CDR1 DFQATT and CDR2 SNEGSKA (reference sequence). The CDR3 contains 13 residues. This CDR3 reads CSARDHQGGGYTF. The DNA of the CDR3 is TGCAGTGCTAGAGATCACCAGGGCGGCGGCTACACCTTC.

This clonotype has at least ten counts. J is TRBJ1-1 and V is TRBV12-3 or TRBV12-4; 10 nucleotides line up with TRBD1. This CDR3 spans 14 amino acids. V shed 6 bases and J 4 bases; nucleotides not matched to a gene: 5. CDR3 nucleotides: TGTGCCAGCAGCTTCCGGGACAGGGGCACTGAAGCTTTCTTT. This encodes CASSFRDRGTEAFF.

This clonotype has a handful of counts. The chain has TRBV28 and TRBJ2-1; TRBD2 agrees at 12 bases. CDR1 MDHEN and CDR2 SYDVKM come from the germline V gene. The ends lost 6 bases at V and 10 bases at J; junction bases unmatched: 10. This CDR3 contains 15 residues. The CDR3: CASRPPSGRAQEQFF. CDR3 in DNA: TGTGCCAGCAGACCTCCTAGCGGGAGGGCCCAGGAGCAGTTCTTC.

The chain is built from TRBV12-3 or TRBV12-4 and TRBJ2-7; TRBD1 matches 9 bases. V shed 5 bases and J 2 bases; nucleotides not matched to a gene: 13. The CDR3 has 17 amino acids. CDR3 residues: CASSPRGQGGITYEQYF. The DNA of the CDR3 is TGTGCCAGCAGTCCCCGGGGACAGGGTGGTATCACCTACGAGCAGTACTTC.

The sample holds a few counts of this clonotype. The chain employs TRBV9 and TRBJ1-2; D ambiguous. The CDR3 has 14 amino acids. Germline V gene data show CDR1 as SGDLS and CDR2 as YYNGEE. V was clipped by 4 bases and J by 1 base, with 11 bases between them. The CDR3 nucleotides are TGTGCCAGCAGCCCTCAAAAGTTTAACTATGGCTACACCTTC. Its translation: CASSPQKFNYGYTF.

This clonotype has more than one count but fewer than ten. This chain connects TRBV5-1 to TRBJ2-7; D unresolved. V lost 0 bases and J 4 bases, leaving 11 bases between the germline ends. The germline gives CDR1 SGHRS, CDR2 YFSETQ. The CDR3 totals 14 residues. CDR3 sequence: CASSLESSTYEQYF. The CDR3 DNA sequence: TGCGCCAGCAGCTTGGAGTCCAGTACGTACGAGCAGTACTTC.

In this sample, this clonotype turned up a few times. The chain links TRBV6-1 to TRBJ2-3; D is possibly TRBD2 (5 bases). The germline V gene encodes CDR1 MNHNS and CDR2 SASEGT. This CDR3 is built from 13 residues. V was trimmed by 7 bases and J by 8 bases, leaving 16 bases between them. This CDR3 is CASMVGVKGTQYF. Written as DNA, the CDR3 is TGTGCCAGCATGGTGGGAGTGAAGGGTACGCAGTATTTT.

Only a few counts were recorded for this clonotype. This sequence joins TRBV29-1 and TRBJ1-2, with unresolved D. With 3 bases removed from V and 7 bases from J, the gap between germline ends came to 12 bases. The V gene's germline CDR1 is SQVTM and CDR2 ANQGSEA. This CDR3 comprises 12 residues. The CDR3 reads CSVDGVRRGYTF. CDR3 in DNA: TGCAGCGTTGATGGAGTTCGCCGTGGCTACACCTTC.

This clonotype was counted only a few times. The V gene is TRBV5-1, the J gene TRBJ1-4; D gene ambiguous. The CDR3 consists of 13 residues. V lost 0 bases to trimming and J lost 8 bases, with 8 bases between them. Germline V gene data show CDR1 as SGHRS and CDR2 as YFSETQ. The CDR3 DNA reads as TGCGCCAGCAGCTTGGGGCCCGGCGAAAAACTGTTTTTT. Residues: CASSLGPGEKLFF.

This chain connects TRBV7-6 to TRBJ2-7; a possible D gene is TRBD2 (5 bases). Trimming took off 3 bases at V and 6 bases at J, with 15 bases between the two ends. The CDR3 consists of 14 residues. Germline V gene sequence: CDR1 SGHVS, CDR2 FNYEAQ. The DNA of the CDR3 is TGTGCCAGCAGCTTCGACTATTCGACGGGCGAGCAGTACTTC. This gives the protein CASSFDYSTGEQYF. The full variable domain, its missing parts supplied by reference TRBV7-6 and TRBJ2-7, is GAGVSQSPRYKVTKRGQDVALRCDPISGHVSLYWYRQALGQGPEFLTYFNYEAQQDKSGLPNDRFSAERPEGSISTLTIQRTEQRDSAMYRCASSFDYSTGEQYFGPGTRLTVT.

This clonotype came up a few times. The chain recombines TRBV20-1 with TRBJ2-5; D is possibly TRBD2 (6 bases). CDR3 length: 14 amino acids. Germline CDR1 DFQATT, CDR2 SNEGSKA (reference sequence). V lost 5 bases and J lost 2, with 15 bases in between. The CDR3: CSAGTGTAQETQYF. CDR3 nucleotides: TGCAGTGCTGGAACCGGGACTGCTCAAGAGACCCAGTACTTC.

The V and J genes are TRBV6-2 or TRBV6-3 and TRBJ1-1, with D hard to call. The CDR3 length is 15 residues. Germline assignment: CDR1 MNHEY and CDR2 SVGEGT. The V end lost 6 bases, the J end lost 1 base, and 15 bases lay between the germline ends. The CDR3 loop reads CASSSPALTNTEAFF. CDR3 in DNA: TGTGCCAGCAGCTCGCCGGCCCTCACGAACACTGAAGCTTTCTTT.